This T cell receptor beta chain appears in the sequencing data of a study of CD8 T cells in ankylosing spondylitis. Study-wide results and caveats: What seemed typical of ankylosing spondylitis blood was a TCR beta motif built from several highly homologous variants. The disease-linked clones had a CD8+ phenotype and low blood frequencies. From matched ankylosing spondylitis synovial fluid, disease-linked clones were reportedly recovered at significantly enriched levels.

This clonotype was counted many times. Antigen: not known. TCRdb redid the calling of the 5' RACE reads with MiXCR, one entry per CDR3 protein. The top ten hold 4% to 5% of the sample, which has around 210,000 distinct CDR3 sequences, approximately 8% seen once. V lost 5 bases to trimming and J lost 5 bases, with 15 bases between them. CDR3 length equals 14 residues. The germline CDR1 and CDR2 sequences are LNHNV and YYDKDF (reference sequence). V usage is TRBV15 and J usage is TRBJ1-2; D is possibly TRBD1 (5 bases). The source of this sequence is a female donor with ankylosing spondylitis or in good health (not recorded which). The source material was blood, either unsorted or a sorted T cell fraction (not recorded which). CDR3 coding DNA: TGTGCCACCAGCCCCGGGGGGAAACGATATGGCTACACCTTC. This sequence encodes CATSPGGKRYGYTF.